Presented here are 26 T cell receptor beta chains from one specimen sequenced in a study of monozygotic twins with inflammatory bowel disease. No DNA is given; TCRdb re-called the 5' RACE reads and lists each CDR3 protein once. This sample's table reports over 110,000 distinct CDR3 sequences. Sample: blood. Receptor source: a human donor with ulcerative colitis or Crohn's disease, or a healthy co-twin of an affected twin (not recorded which).

The V and J genes are TRBV19 and TRBJ2-5; no DNA is available, so the TRBD1 call from TCRdb remains unchecked. The CDR3 loop spans 13 amino acids. Germline lookup yields CDR1 LNHDA and CDR2 SQIVND (reference sequence). This chain's CDR3 is CASSGTGQETQYF.

The chain is built from TRBV19 and TRBJ2-7; TCRdb gives TRBD1 as the D gene, but with no DNA this cannot be confirmed. The CDR3 totals 13 residues. Germline CDR1 and CDR2: LNHDA and SQIVND (reference sequence). The CDR3 sequence is CASSTTGVGEQYF. Full variable domain (remainder filled in from reference TRBV19 and TRBJ2-7): DGGITQSPKYLFRKEGQNVTLSCEQNLNHDAMYWYRQDPGQGLRLIYYSQIVNDFQKGDIAEGYSVSREKKESFPLTVTSAQKNPTAFYLCASSTTGVGEQYFGPGTRLTVT.

The rearrangement uses TRBV6-5 and TRBJ2-7. The CDR3 totals 14 residues. Germline-derived CDR1 and CDR2 are MNHEY and SVGAGI. CDR3 region: CASSYSKRVDEQYF.

J is TRBJ2-5 and V is TRBV7-6. This CDR3 spans 15 amino acids. CDR1 and CDR2 from the germline V gene are SGHVS and FNYEAQ. The CDR3 sequence is CASSLAPAVQETQYF.

CDR3 loop: CASSVGVGTENSPLHF. The chain uses TRBV9 and TRBJ1-6; TCRdb's D call, TRBD1, is unchecked because there is no DNA. CDR3 length: 16 amino acids. Germline values: CDR1 SGDLS, CDR2 YYNGEE.

The chain employs TRBV18 and TRBJ1-2; the D gene TCRdb calls, TRBD1, cannot be checked with no DNA. This CDR3 region has 13 residues. Germline CDR1 is KGHSH and CDR2 is LQKENI. This CDR3 is CASSPAAGEGYTF.

The rearrangement links TRBV20-1 to TRBJ2-6. Germline CDR1 reads DFQATT; CDR2 reads SNEGSKA (reference sequence). CDR3 length: 14 amino acids. The CDR3 reads CSARDRRGANVLTF.

This chain joins TRBV5-1 and TRBJ1-1; TCRdb calls TRBD1, which cannot be checked without DNA. The CDR3 is 14 residues long. Germline CDR1 SGHRS, CDR2 YFSETQ. The CDR3 loop is CASSSLRGGTEAFF.

V gene TRBV18 combines with J gene TRBJ2-7; no DNA is available, so the TRBD1 call from TCRdb remains unchecked. CDR1 and CDR2 (germline): KGHSH, LQKENI. The CDR3 runs to 14 residues. Here the CDR3 reads CASSPWDRVYEQYF.

J is TRBJ2-5 and V is TRBV12-3 or TRBV12-4; no DNA is available, so the TRBD2 call from TCRdb remains unchecked. The CDR3 spans 16 residues. This CDR3 reads CASSLGSGGWGETQYF.

The gene calls are TRBV9 and TRBJ2-7. The V gene's germline CDR1 is SGDLS and CDR2 YYNGEE. The CDR3 loop spans 14 amino acids. The CDR3 sequence: CASSPSGIPYEQYF.

This rearrangement joins TRBV19 to TRBJ2-5; TCRdb gives TRBD2 as the D gene, but with no DNA this cannot be confirmed. CDR1 and CDR2 (germline): LNHDA, SQIVND (reference sequence). CDR3 length equals 17 residues. CDR3 in amino acids: CASSIGSSGGVQETQYF.

The chain uses TRBV29-1 and TRBJ2-2; the TCRdb D gene call, TRBD2, has no DNA to confirm it. The CDR3 sequence is 13 residues long. Per germline, CDR1 SQVTM and CDR2 ANQGSEA. Here the CDR3 reads CSAEGLKGGELFF.

The V call is TRBV29-1, the J call TRBJ2-3. The CDR3 covers 16 residues. The germline CDR1 and CDR2 sequences are SQVTM and ANQGSEA. The CDR3: CSVVANRGTSTDTQYF.

The chain carries TRBV20-1 and TRBJ2-1; TCRdb names TRBD1, which stays unverified in the absence of DNA. The CDR3 is 15 residues long. The germline CDR1 and CDR2 sequences are DFQATT and SNEGSKA (reference sequence). CDR3 amino acids: CSARDLGQGYNEQFF.

The V call is TRBV20-1, the J call TRBJ2-5; TCRdb picks TRBD1, but there is no DNA to check that call. The V gene's germline CDR1 is DFQATT and CDR2 SNEGSKA (reference sequence). This CDR3 is 14 amino acids long. CDR3 residues: CSARRDRTQETQYF.

The chain couples TRBV5-1 to TRBJ1-3; TCRdb's D call, TRBD1, is unchecked because there is no DNA. The CDR3 covers 15 residues. In germline, CDR1 is SGHRS, CDR2 YFSETQ. CDR3 region: CASSWQGDSGNTIYF.

This chain connects TRBV4-2 to TRBJ2-4; TCRdb's D gene call, TRBD1, goes unchecked for lack of DNA. Germline values: CDR1 LGHNA, CDR2 YNFKEQ. This CDR3 region has 19 residues. CDR3 region: CASSQEWVGGLAAKNIQYF.

The chain combines TRBV5-1 with TRBJ2-5. CDR3 length: 14 amino acids. Per germline, CDR1 SGHRS and CDR2 YFSETQ. CDR3: CASSLEKYQETQYF.

The V call is TRBV28, the J call TRBJ1-1. Germline CDR1 is MDHEN and CDR2 is SYDVKM. The CDR3 is 11 amino acids. CDR3 in amino acids: CASSQDTEAFF.

The chain is built from TRBV28 and TRBJ2-7; as DNA is missing, the TRBD1 call by TCRdb cannot be tested. There are 16 residues in the CDR3. Germline CDR1 reads MDHEN; CDR2 reads SYDVKM. The CDR3 loop is CASSSYRSRVSYEQYF. Together with reference TRBV28 and TRBJ2-7, the CDR3 gives the full variable domain: DVKVTQSSRYLVKRTGEKVFLECVQDMDHENMFWYRQDPGLGLRLIYFSYDVKMKEKGDIPEGYSVSREKKERFSLILESASTNQTSMYLCASSSYRSRVSYEQYFGPGTRLTVT.

The chain has TRBV19 and TRBJ2-5; no DNA is available, so the TRBD1 call from TCRdb remains unchecked. The CDR3 is 14 residues long. CDR1 is LNHDA, CDR2 SQIVND, per germline (reference sequence). CDR3 region: CASSVYSGQETQYF.

The chain recombines TRBV20-1 with TRBJ1-5; no DNA is available, so the TRBD1 call from TCRdb remains unchecked. Germline V gene lookup returns CDR1 DFQATT and CDR2 SNEGSKA (reference sequence). The CDR3 runs to 15 residues. The CDR3 loop is CSAIGRTKGVQPQHF.

This chain connects TRBV27 to TRBJ1-1; TCRdb reports TRBD1, a call that lacks DNA to check it against. This CDR3 comprises 16 residues. Germline V gene lookup returns CDR1 MNHEY and CDR2 SMNVEV (reference sequence). This chain's CDR3 is CASSLDRREMNTEAFF.

The rearrangement links TRBV5-1 to TRBJ2-1; TCRdb designates TRBD1, a call that cannot be tested without DNA. This CDR3 has 17 residues. From germline, CDR1 is SGHRS and CDR2 YFSETQ. CDR3 sequence reads: CASSADRGLSSYNEQFF.

The rearrangement uses TRBV7-6 and TRBJ2-1; TCRdb names TRBD1, which stays unverified in the absence of DNA. Germline V gene lookup returns CDR1 SGHVS and CDR2 FNYEAQ. The CDR3 is 14 amino acids. The CDR3 spells CASSKEGGWNEQFF. The complete variable domain, with remaining parts taken from reference TRBV7-6 and TRBJ2-1, reads GAGVSQSPRYKVTKRGQDVALRCDPISGHVSLYWYRQALGQGPEFLTYFNYEAQQDKSGLPNDRFSAERPEGSISTLTIQRTEQRDSAMYRCASSKEGGWNEQFFGPGTRLTVL.